This T cell receptor (beta chain) was captured in a study of cytomegalovirus exposure and HLA in healthy donors. General study findings and limits: The authors considered a cluster of highly shared sequence variants likely to be a sequencing artifact. Solely CMV serostatus was available to characterize immune exposure. As confirmed in vitro, a few CMV-associated chains were specific for CMV antigens.

The J segment lost 8 bases and the V segment lost 4 bases, leaving 7 bases of the junction unmatched. The CDR3 is 15 residues long. Germline CDR1 is KGHSH and CDR2 is LQKENI. Regarding this clone: Its antigen is still unknown.

13 Jbeta primers and 60 Vbeta primers were used for the PCR. Assay used: immunoSEQ multiplex PCR; TCRdb lists only in-frame clones, some missing. The sample shows about 170,000 clones, around three quarters of them seen only once. This TCR was recovered from a man in his forties in good health and CMV-seropositive. What was sequenced was PBMCs. The chain joins TRBV18 to TRBJ1-4; 10 nucleotides align to TRBD1. The CDR3 DNA reads as TGTGCCAGCTCACTGGACAGGGGGAATGGAGAAAAACTGTTTTTT. Translating gives CASSLDRGNGEKLFF.